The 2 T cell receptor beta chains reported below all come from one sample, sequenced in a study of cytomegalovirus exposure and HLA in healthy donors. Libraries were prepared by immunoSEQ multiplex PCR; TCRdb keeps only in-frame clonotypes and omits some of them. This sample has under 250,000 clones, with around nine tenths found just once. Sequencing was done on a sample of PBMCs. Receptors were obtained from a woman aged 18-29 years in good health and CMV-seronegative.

The CDR3 region is CASRERGTYEQYF. DNA for the CDR3: TGTGCCAGCAGGGAGCGGGGGACCTACGAGCAGTACTTC. The chain has TRBV6-5 and TRBJ2-7, with 8 bases identical to TRBD2. CDR1 and CDR2 (germline): MNHEY, SVGAGI. The trim removed 6 bases at V and 2 bases at J, leaving 3 bases unmatched. The CDR3 covers 13 residues.

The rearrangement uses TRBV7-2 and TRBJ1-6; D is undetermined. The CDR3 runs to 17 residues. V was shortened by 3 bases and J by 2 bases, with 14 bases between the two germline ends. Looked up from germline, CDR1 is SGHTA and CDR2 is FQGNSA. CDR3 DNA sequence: TGTGCCAGCAGCTTTCCCTCCGGGGTGACCTATAATTCACCCCTCCACTTT. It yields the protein CASSFPSGVTYNSPLHF.